Presented here are 27 T cell receptor beta chains from one specimen sequenced in a study of identical twins. MiXCR, applied by TCRdb to the 5' RACE reads, yields one record per CDR3 protein. The repertoire consists of approximately 700,000 distinct CDR3 sequences, with 5.5% to 6.5% occurring once and the leading ten covering approximately 2%. Input material: naive T cells sorted from blood. These receptors all stem from a man aged 18 to 35 in good health.

This clonotype has ten or more counts. This rearrangement joins TRBV20-1 to TRBJ1-1; D uncertain. The CDR3 is made up of 12 amino acids. In germline, CDR1 is DFQATT, CDR2 SNEGSKA (reference sequence). Trimming took 1 base from V and 1 from J, leaving 4 bases between them. Here the CDR3 DNA reads TGCAGTGCTAGAGTGAGGAACACTGAAGCTTTCTTT. Amino acid sequence: CSARVRNTEAFF.

This clonotype has a handful of counts. The V gene is TRBV27, the J gene TRBJ2-5; D ambiguous. The germline V gene has CDR1 MNHEY and CDR2 SMNVEV (reference sequence). This CDR3 is built from 14 residues. The ends were cut back, 7 bases at V and 3 bases at J, with 15 bases in the middle. The CDR3 loop is CASKRAPTKETQYF. CDR3 sequence (DNA): TGTGCCAGCAAAAGAGCGCCTACCAAAGAGACCCAGTACTTC.

In this sample, this clonotype turned up a few times. The chain combines TRBV7-8 with TRBJ2-3; 10 bases are a match to TRBD2. Unmatched junction bases numbered 10, after V lost 8 bases and J lost 2 bases. The CDR3 spans 16 residues. CDR1 SGHVS and CDR2 FQNEAQ come from the germline V gene. The CDR3 sequence is CASSWEREGPTDTQYF. As DNA, the CDR3 is TGTGCCAGCTCATGGGAGCGGGAGGGCCCCACAGATACGCAGTATTTT.

This clonotype has more than one count but fewer than ten. The chain has TRBV25-1 and TRBJ1-2; D remains ambiguous. Trimming shortened V by 3 bases and J by 1 base, and 9 bases separated the two germline ends. This CDR3 comprises 14 residues. CDR1 and CDR2 (germline): MGHDK, SYGVNS. For the CDR3, the DNA is TGTGCCAGCAGTGACAGGATTATTAACTATGGCTACACCTTC. It encodes CASSDRIINYGYTF.

The V gene is TRBV28, the J gene TRBJ2-7; a possible D gene is TRBD1 (5 bases). Per germline, CDR1 MDHEN and CDR2 SYDVKM. This CDR3 region has 16 residues. Trimming took 2 bases from V and 2 from J, leaving 16 bases between them. CDR3 protein: CASSLRGIQTPYEQYF. The CDR3 coding sequence is TGTGCCAGCAGTTTAAGGGGTATACAAACCCCCTACGAGCAGTACTTC.

The table lists this clonotype with many counts. The chain uses TRBV12-3 or TRBV12-4 and TRBJ2-2; D is unclear. The CDR3 contains 14 residues. Deletions cut 10 bases from V and 0 bases from J, with 12 bases between. The CDR3 sequence: CATRTSSNTGELFF. CDR3 in DNA: TGTGCCACCAGAACGAGCTCGAACACCGGGGAGCTGTTTTTT.

This clonotype was picked up many times. The V call is TRBV20-1, the J call TRBJ2-7, with TRBD2 matching over 10 bases. The V gene's germline CDR1 is DFQATT and CDR2 SNEGSKA (reference sequence). CDR3 length: 20 amino acids. The junction had 20 bases not matched to a gene; V was cut back by 3 bases and J by 0 bases. In nucleotides, the CDR3 is TGCAGTGCTAGGGGGGCTTGGACTAGCGGCCAAAAATTTAGCTCCTACGAGCAGTACGTC. Translating it yields CSARGAWTSGQKFSSYEQYV.

This clonotype was seen ten or more times. The rearrangement links TRBV20-1 to TRBJ1-4; no clear D gene. The CDR3 length is 12 residues. CDR1 and CDR2 (germline): DFQATT, SNEGSKA (reference sequence). With 3 bases removed from V and 8 bases from J, the gap between germline ends came to 10 bases. The CDR3 spells CSASGEEEKLFF. The DNA of the CDR3 is TGCAGTGCTAGCGGGGAGGAAGAAAAACTGTTTTTT.

The chain carries TRBV29-1 and TRBJ1-1, with 8 bases lining up with TRBD1. CDR3 length equals 13 residues. Germline V gives CDR1 SQVTM, CDR2 ANQGSEA. V trimming: 1 base; J trimming: 4 bases; junction bases outside the gene matches: 2. The CDR3, as DNA: TGCAGCGTTGAAGCACAGGGGGGCACTGAAGCTTTCTTT. Encoded protein: CSVEAQGGTEAFF. Looking up the rest from reference TRBV29-1 and TRBJ1-1 gives the full variable domain: SAVISQKPSRDICQRGTSLTIQCQVDSQVTMMFWYRQQPGQSLTLIATANQGSEATYESGFVIDKFPISRPNLTFSTLTVSNMSPEDSSIYLCSVEAQGGTEAFFGQGTRLTVV.

This clonotype was counted a few times. The rearrangement links TRBV11-3 to TRBJ2-1; no definite D call. This CDR3 is built from 15 residues. CDR1 is SGHNT and CDR2 is YENEEA in the germline V gene. Trimming removed 0 bases from V and 5 bases from J, with 11 bases in between. This CDR3 is CASSLEQLSNNEQFF. For the CDR3, the DNA is TGTGCCAGCAGCTTAGAGCAGCTGAGTAACAATGAGCAGTTCTTC.

The table lists this clonotype with a few counts. The chain links TRBV7-9 to TRBJ2-7, with 7 nucleotides matching TRBD1. The CDR3 contains 16 residues. Germline V gene lookup returns CDR1 SEHNR and CDR2 FQNEAQ (reference sequence). The V gene end was trimmed by 1 base and the J gene end by 1 base; junction bases not matched to a gene: 7. The CDR3 DNA follows: TGTGCCAGCAGCTTAGTACAAGACAGGGATTCCTACGAGCAGTACGTC. Encoded protein: CASSLVQDRDSYEQYV.

This clonotype was observed a few times. J is TRBJ1-2 and V is TRBV20-1, with 7 bases lining up with TRBD1. The CDR3 runs 13 residues. Germline-derived CDR1 and CDR2 are DFQATT and SNEGSKA (reference sequence). CDR3 in DNA: TGCAGCGCGAGGGCGACAGGGACATATGGCTACACCTTC. Protein product: CSARATGTYGYTF.

This clonotype was counted many times. The chain is built from TRBV12-3 or TRBV12-4 and TRBJ2-4; maybe TRBD2 (5 bases). The length of the CDR3 is 14 residues. V gave up 6 bases and J gave up 4 bases, with 13 bases separating them. The CDR3 DNA sequence: TGTGCCAGCAGCATGACGGGGTTAAAAAACATTCAGTACTTC. Amino acids: CASSMTGLKNIQYF.

This clonotype was detected ten times or more. The gene calls are TRBV18 and TRBJ2-1; a weak D match, TRBD2 (5 bases). Germline V lookup: CDR1 KGHSH, CDR2 LQKENI. V lost 0 bases and J 5 bases, leaving 11 bases between the germline ends. This CDR3 region has 15 residues. The CDR3 bases are TGTGCCAGCTCACCACCGGAGCGGCTCAACAATGAGCAGTTCTTC. As protein: CASSPPERLNNEQFF.

This clonotype came up many times. An end of the junction does not agree with germline; a read error may underlie this. The rearrangement uses TRBV10-3 and TRBJ2-2; TRBD1 might be the D (5 bases). Germline V gene data show CDR1 as ENHRY and CDR2 as SYGVKD. The CDR3 consists of 14 residues. CDR3 amino acids: CAISDRQNTEELFF. DNA of the CDR3: TGTGCCATCAGTGATAGACAGAACACCGAGGAGCTGTTTTTT.

This clonotype was found many times. V gene TRBV28 combines with J gene TRBJ2-2; a weak D match, TRBD2 (5 bases). Germline-derived CDR1 and CDR2 are MDHEN and SYDVKM. Trimming pared 3 bases from V and 7 bases from J, leaving 12 bases between. The CDR3 length is 14 residues. The CDR3 DNA reads as TGTGCCAGCAGTTTGTCTGGGGAGTACGGGGAGCTGTTTTTT. Encoded protein: CASSLSGEYGELFF.

The sample holds many counts of this clonotype. The chain couples TRBV6-8 to TRBJ2-1, with 7 bases matching TRBD1. Trimming took 2 bases from V and 3 from J; bases not matched to a gene: 16. This CDR3 region has 19 residues. CDR1 and CDR2 (germline): MNHGY, SAAAGT. The CDR3 nucleotides read TGTGCCAGCAGTTACGATCCCATCCTTTACAGGGGTAGCTACAATGAGCAGTTCTTC. The encoded protein is CASSYDPILYRGSYNEQFF.

The sample holds a few counts of this clonotype. Written as DNA, the CDR3 is TGTGCCAGCAGTGACTCCCCAGGGGACGAGCAGTACTTC. Its translation is CASSDSPGDEQYF. The J gene is TRBJ2-7, the V gene TRBV6-4, with D possibly TRBD1 on 6 matching bases. The CDR3 contains 13 residues. Per the germline V gene, CDR1 is MRHNA and CDR2 is SNTAGT. The V gene lost 0 bases and the J gene lost 5 bases, with 8 bases spanning the gap.

J is TRBJ1-4 and V is TRBV7-9; the D gene is possibly TRBD1 (5 bases). CDR3 length: 14 amino acids. Germline CDR1 SEHNR, CDR2 FQNEAQ (reference sequence). Trimming stripped 4 bases from V and 6 bases from J, with 12 bases between. CDR3 in DNA: TGTGCCAGCAGCTCCGGGACCCGTGATGAAAAACTGTTTTTT. Amino acid sequence: CASSSGTRDEKLFF. The full variable domain, its missing parts supplied by reference TRBV7-9 and TRBJ1-4, is DTGVSQNPRHKITKRGQNVTFRCDPISEHNRLYWYRQTLGQGPEFLTYFQNEAQLEKSRLLSDRFSAERPKGSFSTLEIQRTEQGDSAMYLCASSSGTRDEKLFFGSGTQLSVL.

This clonotype was observed a few times. The chain links TRBV11-2 to TRBJ2-7; possibly TRBD2 for D (6 bases). Looked up from germline, CDR1 is SGHAT and CDR2 is FQNNGV. The CDR3 totals 12 residues. V was clipped by 5 bases and J by 2 bases, with 7 bases between them. CDR3 in DNA: TGTGCCAGCAGCAGGACTACCTACGAGCAGTACGTC. Amino acid sequence: CASSRTTYEQYV.

This clonotype has ten or more counts. The chain carries TRBV12-3 or TRBV12-4 and TRBJ2-1, with D perhaps TRBD2 (5 bases). Between the trimmed V and J ends, which lost 4 bases and 8 bases, there was a span of 18 bases. The CDR3 extends over 15 amino acids. This CDR3 reads CASSSQTLAFDEQFF. The CDR3 DNA is TGTGCCAGCAGTTCACAAACCCTAGCTTTCGATGAGCAGTTCTTC.

The table lists this clonotype with a few counts. The chain employs TRBV20-1 and TRBJ2-1; TRBD2 matches 10 bases. This CDR3 is 16 amino acids long. The ends lost 2 bases at V and 2 bases at J; junction bases unmatched: 6. Germline V lookup: CDR1 DFQATT, CDR2 SNEGSKA (reference sequence). Here the CDR3 reads CSARPSSGSPYNEQFF. The CDR3, as DNA: TGCAGTGCTAGACCCTCTAGCGGGAGTCCCTACAATGAGCAGTTCTTC.

This clonotype was seen many times. The chain is built from TRBV2 and TRBJ2-1, with TRBD2 matching 8 bases. Germline V gene sequence: CDR1 SNHLY, CDR2 FYNNEI. The CDR3 has 15 amino acids. The J segment lost 8 bases and the V segment lost 8 bases, leaving 14 bases of the junction unmatched. CDR3 DNA: TGTGCCAGCGTCGAACCCGGGACTAGGCTGGATGAGCAGTTCTTC. This codes for CASVEPGTRLDEQFF.

The chain uses TRBV5-1 and TRBJ1-2; D call uncertain. Trimming stripped 6 bases from V and 0 bases from J, with 12 bases between. Germline V CDR1 and CDR2: SGHRS, YFSETQ. There are 14 residues in the CDR3. The CDR3 DNA reads TGCGCCAGCAACTCGGACTCGGCTAACTATGGCTACACCTTC. It yields the protein CASNSDSANYGYTF.

This clonotype has just a few counts. The chain is built from TRBV20-1 and TRBJ2-1, with TRBD1 matching over 9 bases. The germline V gene has CDR1 DFQATT and CDR2 SNEGSKA (reference sequence). The CDR3 runs 14 residues. The V gene end was trimmed by 5 bases and the J gene end by 4 bases; junction bases not matched to a gene: 6. This chain's CDR3 is CSAPTGTGYNEQFF. CDR3 sequence (DNA): TGCAGTGCTCCCACCGGGACAGGGTACAATGAGCAGTTCTTC.

The chain employs TRBV27 and TRBJ1-2; weak D call: TRBD1 (6 bases). The V gene's germline CDR1 is MNHEY and CDR2 SMNVEV (reference sequence). The CDR3 has 17 residues. The V and J ends lost 4 bases and 0 bases respectively, with 18 bases between them. CDR3 sequence reads: CASSSYGGTLANYGYTF. As DNA, the CDR3 is TGTGCCAGCAGTTCGTACGGGGGCACCTTAGCTAACTATGGCTACACCTTC.

This clonotype was counted between two and nine times. The V call is TRBV12-3 or TRBV12-4, the J call TRBJ2-3; TRBD2 might be the D (5 bases). The CDR3 has 13 amino acids. V lost 3 bases to trimming and J lost 8 bases, with 12 bases between them. CDR3 nucleotides: TGTGCCAGCAGTTTTCACGGTGCGGGTACGCAGTATTTT. Encoded protein: CASSFHGAGTQYF.